The T cell receptor (beta chain) under discussion was sequenced for a study of blood T cell repertoires in COVID-19. Overall study: Samples representing acute and convalescent COVID-19 were sourced from the United States, Italy and Spain. T cells, B-cell-depleted T cells, or PBMCs provided the cDNA or gDNA that served as material.

The Seattle patients, enrolled during active infection, were followed longitudinally. The CDR3 has 13 amino acids. Unmatched junction bases numbered 3, after V lost 5 bases and J lost 5 bases. The germline CDR1 and CDR2 sequences are SGHAT and FQNNGV. Source study methods: Nucleated cell counts were estimated from reference gene primer amplification. The table came from immunoSEQ multiplex PCR; TCRdb's copy has only in-frame clones and leaves some out. The V and J calls and clone size were taken over from that table, and D and trimming were inferred from the DNA. The sample shows 160,000 or so clones, more than 65% of them seen only once.

V is TRBV11-2 and J is TRBJ2-5; 9 nucleotides agree with TRBD1. The sequenced sample was peripheral blood. This sequence was found in a woman in her sixties with COVID-19, enrolled during active disease. Written as DNA, the CDR3 is TGTGCCAGCAGCCCCGACAGGGGGGAGACCCAGTACTTC. Residues: CASSPDRGETQYF.